This section outlines one TCR beta chain sequence together with its context. This clone's antigen is unknown. Qualities for individual bases were not recorded, and no much larger clone is one base off. This record comes from a study of blood T cell repertoires in COVID-19 (dated by TCRdb to 2018 to 2020). Study-wide context: Samples from collaborators originated in the United States, Italy and Spain and spanned both the acute and convalescent phases of COVID-19. HLA class I and class II types, where available, came from metadata supplied by the sample provider rather than from assay-based typing. The repertoires were released in a freely available public database meant as a resource for research on the immune response to SARS-CoV-2. Samples were obtained from the ongoing ImmuneRACE study (first 160 participants) and from about 1,300 subjects provided by 6 global collaborators. The material from the prospective study consisted of cDNA or gDNA derived from T cells, B-cell-depleted T cells, or PBMCs. A de-identified subject ID, COVID-19 status, age in years and sex were almost always included in the sample metadata. Deeply sampled blood TCRbeta repertoires from subjects exposed to, actively infected with, or recovered from COVID-19 were included in the dataset.

In Seattle, one collaborating source enrolled patients while the infection was active and tracked those patients longitudinally over the course of disease. Each collaborating institution followed its own protocols to collect whole blood in K2EDTA tubes. Collaborator samples were shipped for TCRbeta analysis as frozen whole blood, isolated PBMCs, or DNA extracted from either sample type. The cysteine opens and the phenylalanine closes a CDR3 of 17 amino acids. The retained sequence is limited to the CDR3, 51 bases, with the frame set at the first base. Cut back by 6 bases and 0 bases, the V and J ends lie 18 bases apart. CDR1 is given as SGHTA and CDR2 as FQGNSA, both from the germline V gene. Paper-wide results and their limitations: How much clinical and demographic metadata was included differed by source and by participant, and the metadata was provided uncurated.

TCRbeta CDR3 regions were amplified from genomic DNA by means of the immunoSEQ Assay, a bias-controlled multiplex PCR. As for how the authors treated the data: Nucleated cell counts per sample were estimated from amplification of reference gene primers within the assay. To quantify the absolute abundance of each unique TCRbeta CDR3 rearrangement, sequence reads were collapsed and filtered. Productive Simpson clonality was computed per sample as the square root of Simpson's diversity index over productive rearrangements. TCRdb mirrors the immuneACCESS table, restricted to in-frame sequences. Some clones are absent from its copies; in checked studies, under half trace to an unresolved V gene, and the reason for the others is unknown. V, J and clone size are those of that table, while D and trimming were read from the DNA. Present in this sample are hundreds of thousands of clones, 88% of which were seen just once. The top ten clonotypes cover roughly an eighth of the sample.

The sequencing sample was made of peripheral blood. The receptor was derived from a woman in her forties or fifties with COVID-19, enrolled during active disease. The sequence is built from TRBV7-2 and TRBJ1-3, with the D gene call left open. The CDR3 region reads CASSLWATVNSGNTIYF. The sequenced DNA: TGTGCCAGCAGTTTGTGGGCAACAGTGAACTCTGGAAACACCATATATTTT.